This entry features one T cell receptor beta chain sequence. Its antigen remains unknown. CDR1 is LGHNA, CDR2 YNFKEQ, per germline. The CDR3 has 16 residues. V shed 3 bases and J 2 bases; nucleotides not matched to a gene: 9. The repertoire was sequenced with immunoSEQ multiplex PCR; TCRdb's copy has only in-frame clones and lacks some. The sample lists some 100,000 clones, over 75% seen once, with approximately 0.3% in the top ten. The sample belongs to a study of OX40 agonist ivuxolimab in advanced cancers. Overall study context: Hepatocellular carcinoma, melanoma, renal cell or head and neck cancer occurred in dose-escalation patients. Three dose-escalation patients had partial responses: one with hepatocellular carcinoma and two with cutaneous melanoma.

The study, taken as a whole, reports: Within 6 weeks, CD4+ and CD8+ blood T cells expanded clonally at 0.1 to 3.0 mg/kg. Which antigen the expanded peripheral T cells recognized is unknown.

The sequence was collected from an adult with an advanced solid tumor such as melanoma, head and neck, liver or kidney cancer. The V call is TRBV4-2, the J call TRBJ2-7, with 8 bases identical to TRBD2. The sample consisted of CD4+ or CD8+ T cells sorted from blood, taken in a trial of the OX40 agonist ivuxolimab. The CDR3 loop reads CASSQGIAGPPYEQYF. The CDR3 coding sequence is TGTGCCAGCAGCCAGGGAATAGCGGGACCGCCCTACGAGCAGTACTTC.